Described below is a single TCR beta chain sequence and its context. The split of CD4+ cells yielded CD45RA+ naive and CD45RA-negative memory subsets. The record originates from a study of shared clonotypes between healthy human individuals. In the study overall: Each donor contributed plates that comprised three CD4 naive, three CD4 memory, two CD8 naive and one CD8 memory.

Produced via immunoSEQ multiplex PCR; TCRdb's table is partial and in-frame only. The sample includes about 700,000 clones, over 65% of them seen just once. Unmatched junction bases numbered 12, after V lost 5 bases and J lost 6 bases. CDR3 length: 15 residues. CDR1 is LNHDA and CDR2 is SQIVND in the germline V gene (reference sequence). V and J are TRBV19 and TRBJ2-7; TRBD2 matches at 8 bases. The sequenced sample was memory CD4+ T cells sorted from blood. Subset here: CD45RA-negative fraction. The sequence was collected from a woman under 40 in good health. The CDR3 region is CASSSRTGGPFEQYF. The CDR3 DNA sequence: TGTGCCAGTAGTTCAAGAACGGGAGGGCCGTTCGAGCAGTACTTC.